This T cell receptor beta chain was documented in a study of cytomegalovirus exposure and HLA in healthy donors. Findings of the study overall: Among the sequence variants, a highly shared cluster was likely an artifact of sequencing.

There are 12 residues in the CDR3. The V gene's germline CDR1 is SQVTM and CDR2 ANQGSEA. V was trimmed by 4 bases and J by 4 bases, leaving 9 bases between them. Amplification used 60 Vbeta primers and 13 Jbeta primers. Assay used: immunoSEQ multiplex PCR; TCRdb lists only in-frame clones, some missing. Its table lists 80,000 to 100,000 clones. A word on this clone: What it binds is not known.

This chain uses TRBV29-1 with TRBJ2-3; D remains ambiguous. The material sequenced was PBMCs. The receptor comes from a woman in her twenties or thirties in good health and CMV-seronegative. In DNA form, the CDR3 reads TGCAGCGTTGCCCCCCTCCCAGATACGCAGTATTTT. Protein: CSVAPLPDTQYF.